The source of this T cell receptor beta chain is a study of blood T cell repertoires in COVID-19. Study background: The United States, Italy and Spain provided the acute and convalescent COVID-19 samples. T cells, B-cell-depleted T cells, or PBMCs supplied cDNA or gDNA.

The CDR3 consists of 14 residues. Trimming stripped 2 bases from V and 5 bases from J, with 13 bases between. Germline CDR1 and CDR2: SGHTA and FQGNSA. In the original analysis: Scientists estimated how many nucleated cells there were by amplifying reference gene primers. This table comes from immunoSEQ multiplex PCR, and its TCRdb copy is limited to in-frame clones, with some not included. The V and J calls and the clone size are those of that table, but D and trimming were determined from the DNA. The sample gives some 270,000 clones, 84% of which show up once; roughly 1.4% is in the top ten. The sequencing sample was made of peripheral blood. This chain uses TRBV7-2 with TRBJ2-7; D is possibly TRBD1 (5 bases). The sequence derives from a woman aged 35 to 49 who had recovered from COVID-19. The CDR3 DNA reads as TGTGCCAGCAGCTTATCAGGGAAGAGGCACGAGCAGTACTTC. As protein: CASSLSGKRHEQYF.